This TCR beta chain is drawn from a study of cytomegalovirus exposure and HLA in healthy donors. The germline V and J ends were trimmed by 0 bases and 5 bases, with 13 bases remaining between them. The germline V gene encodes CDR1 MNHEY and CDR2 SVGAGI. CDR3 size: 16 residues. It was with 60 Vbeta and 13 Jbeta primers that the PCR ran. TCRdb's table, derived via immunoSEQ multiplex PCR, lists solely in-frame clones and lacks some. The sample contains 75,000 to 95,000 clones, 63% of which appear only once. The sequence was obtained from a woman aged 30 to 39 in good health and CMV-seronegative. The chain combines TRBV6-5 with TRBJ1-4; tentative D call: TRBD1 (6 bases). What was sequenced was PBMCs. The CDR3, as DNA: TGTGCCAGCAGTTACTCGCCAGGGGCCCCAAATGAAAAACTGTTTTTT. This codes for CASSYSPGAPNEKLFF.